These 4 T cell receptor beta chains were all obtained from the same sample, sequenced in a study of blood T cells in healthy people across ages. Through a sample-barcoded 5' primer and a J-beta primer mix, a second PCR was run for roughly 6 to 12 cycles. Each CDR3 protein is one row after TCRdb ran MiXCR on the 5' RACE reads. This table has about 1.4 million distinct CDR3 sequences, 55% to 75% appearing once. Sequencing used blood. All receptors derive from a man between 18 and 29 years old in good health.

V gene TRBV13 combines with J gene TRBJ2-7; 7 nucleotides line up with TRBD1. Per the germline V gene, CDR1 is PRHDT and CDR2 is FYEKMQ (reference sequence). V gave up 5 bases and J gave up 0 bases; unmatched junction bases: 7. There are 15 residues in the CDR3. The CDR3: CASSQGQWASYEQYF. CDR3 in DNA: TGTGCCAGCAGCCAGGGACAGTGGGCCTCCTACGAGCAGTACTTC.

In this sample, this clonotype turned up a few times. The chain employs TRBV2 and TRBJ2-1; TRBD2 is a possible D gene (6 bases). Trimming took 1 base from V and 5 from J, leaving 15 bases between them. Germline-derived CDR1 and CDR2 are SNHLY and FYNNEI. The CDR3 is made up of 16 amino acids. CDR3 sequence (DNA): TGTGCCAGCAGTGAAGGGGTGGGAGGTCTTCACAATGAGCAGTTCTTC. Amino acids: CASSEGVGGLHNEQFF.

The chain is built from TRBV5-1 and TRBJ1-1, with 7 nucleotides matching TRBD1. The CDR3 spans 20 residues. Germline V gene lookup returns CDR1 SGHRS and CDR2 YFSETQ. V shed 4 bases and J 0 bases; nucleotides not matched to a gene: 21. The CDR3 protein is CASSGPGQIPSMALNTEAFF. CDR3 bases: TGCGCCAGCAGCGGCCCGGGACAGATCCCTAGTATGGCCTTGAACACTGAAGCTTTCTTT. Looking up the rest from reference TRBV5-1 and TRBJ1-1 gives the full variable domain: KAGVTQTPRYLIKTRGQQVTLSCSPISGHRSVSWYQQTPGQGLQFLFEYFSETQRNKGNFPGRFSGRQFSNSRSEMNVSTLELGDSALYLCASSGPGQIPSMALNTEAFFGQGTRLTVV.

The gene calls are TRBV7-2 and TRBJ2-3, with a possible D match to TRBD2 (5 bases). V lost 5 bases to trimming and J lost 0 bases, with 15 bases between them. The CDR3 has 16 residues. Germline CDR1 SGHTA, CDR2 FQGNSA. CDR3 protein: CASSTRTSLSTDTQYF. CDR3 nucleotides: TGTGCCAGCAGCACCCGGACTTCTTTGAGCACAGATACGCAGTATTTT.